This paragraph reports one TCR beta chain. The sample belongs to a study of Ad26.COV2.S vaccination and SARS-CoV-2 variants. There are 14 residues in the CDR3. Trimming shortened V by 6 bases and J by 2 bases, and 14 bases separated the two germline ends. Germline V gene sequence: CDR1 LNHDA, CDR2 SQIVND (reference sequence). Some clones are missing from TCRdb's copy, which holds only in-frame ones; the method was immunoSEQ multiplex PCR. The table lists about half a million clones, roughly nine tenths of them singletons. Documented treatment: about 20 received Ad26.COV2.S at low or high dose, single or two shots; about 5 received placebo; per-sample allocation not given. Specimen acquisition occurred on day 63 following the initial vaccine or placebo injection.

The sequence was collected from a person aged 18 to 65 who received the Ad26.COV2.S COVID-19 vaccine or a placebo. The material sequenced was peripheral blood, taken in a trial of Ad26.COV2.S vaccine versus placebo. The chain uses TRBV19 and TRBJ2-7, with D perhaps TRBD1 (6 bases). DNA for the CDR3: TGTGCCAGTAGCATATACCGGGACACCTACGAGCAGTACTTC. It specifies CASSIYRDTYEQYF.